Below are 13 T cell receptor beta chains sequenced from a single sample in a study of shared clonotypes between healthy human individuals. Sequencing was performed with immunoSEQ multiplex PCR; in TCRdb, only in-frame clones are kept and a portion is missing. The table includes around 1,900,000 clones, 90% to 95% detected once. The naive CD8 subset, CD45RO-negative cells positively selected for CCR7, excluded terminally differentiated effector memory CD45RA+ cells. The sequencing input was naive CD8+ T cells from PBMCs. Receptors were obtained from a man between 18 and 29 years old in good health. Some clones in this sample may be carry-over from other donors' samples.

V is TRBV27 and J is TRBJ2-1; D might be TRBD1 (5 bases). This CDR3 is 15 amino acids long. Germline V lookup: CDR1 MNHEY, CDR2 SMNVEV (reference sequence). Trimming cost V 3 bases and J 6 bases, with 15 bases left between them. The CDR3 DNA reads TGTGCCAGCAGTTTGGGGCGGTCCCCCCCCAATGAGCAGTTCTTC. Translation gives CASSLGRSPPNEQFF.

This chain uses TRBV2 with TRBJ2-3, with 7 bases lining up with TRBD1. Trimming cost V 3 bases and J 2 bases; bases outside gene matches: 5. The CDR3 is 15 amino acids. Germline V gene lookup returns CDR1 SNHLY and CDR2 FYNNEI. CDR3 in amino acids: CASSDRDSYTDTQYF. The CDR3 coding sequence is TGTGCCAGCAGTGATAGGGACAGCTACACAGATACGCAGTATTTT.

This clone was observed a few times. This chain connects TRBV9 to TRBJ1-1; D not certain. The germline V and J ends were trimmed by 4 bases and 5 bases, with 12 bases remaining between them. The germline CDR1 and CDR2 sequences are SGDLS and YYNGEE. CDR3 size: 13 residues. The CDR3, as DNA: TGTGCCAGCAGCCCTCCTGCTACGACTGAAGCTTTCTTT. Its translation is CASSPPATTEAFF.

This sequence joins TRBV9 and TRBJ2-2; D may be TRBD1 (6 bases). Trimming removed 1 base at V and 6 bases at J, with 10 bases between. The CDR3 is made up of 14 amino acids. The germline gives CDR1 SGDLS, CDR2 YYNGEE. DNA of the CDR3: TGTGCCAGCAGCGTATTGCAGGGGCCCGGGGAGCTGTTTTTT. Its protein product is CASSVLQGPGELFF.

The genes are TRBV27 and TRBJ2-7; D unclear. Germline V gene sequence: CDR1 MNHEY, CDR2 SMNVEV (reference sequence). V lost 10 bases and J lost 0, with 16 bases in between. CDR3 length equals 14 residues. CDR3 residues: CATSPLTGSYEQYF. CDR3 nucleotides: TGTGCCACCAGCCCCCTTACTGGCTCCTACGAGCAGTACTTC.

This chain links TRBV5-4 with TRBJ1-1; the D is unclear. Trimming removed 6 bases at V and 2 bases at J, with 17 bases between. Per germline, CDR1 SGHNT and CDR2 YYREEE (reference sequence). The CDR3 runs 15 residues. CDR3 nucleotides: TGTGCCAGCACTATCTCGGGCTGGGAAAACACTGAAGCTTTCTTT. Encoded protein: CASTISGWENTEAFF.

V usage is TRBV4-1 and J usage is TRBJ1-1; 11 bases align to TRBD1. Per the germline V gene, CDR1 is MGHRA and CDR2 is YSYEKL. The CDR3 totals 15 residues. V was clipped by 4 bases and J by 8 bases; unmatched bases: 9. CDR3 residues: CASSLTPGQGVEAFF. CDR3 in DNA: TGCGCCAGCAGCCTTACTCCGGGACAGGGGGTGGAAGCTTTCTTT.

The genes are TRBV9 and TRBJ1-1, with 7 bases fitting TRBD1. The CDR3 is made up of 15 amino acids. The V segment lost 4 bases and the J segment 1 base; nucleotides outside the gene matches: 7. From germline, CDR1 is SGDLS and CDR2 YYNGEE. CDR3 in DNA: TGTGCCAGCAGCCCAACAGGGGTTAGGAACACTGAAGCTTTCTTT. Translated, it gives CASSPTGVRNTEAFF.

The chain recombines TRBV7-3 with TRBJ2-3; 7 nucleotides line up with TRBD1. From germline, CDR1 is SGHTA and CDR2 FQGTGA. V trimming: 3 bases; J trimming: 4 bases; junction bases outside the gene matches: 7. The CDR3 has 15 amino acids. This CDR3 is CASSFTGQKPDTQYF. CDR3 in DNA: TGTGCCAGCAGCTTTACGGGACAGAAGCCAGATACGCAGTATTTT.

V is TRBV6-6 and J is TRBJ2-7; TRBD2 is a possible D gene (7 bases). The V end was cut by 7 bases, the J end by 2 bases, with 12 bases between. Germline V gene data show CDR1 as MNHNY and CDR2 as SVGAGI (reference sequence). The CDR3 has 13 amino acids. Here the CDR3 DNA reads TGTGCCAGCAAGTTCGGGGGGCCCTACGAGCAGTACTTC. As protein: CASKFGGPYEQYF.

The chain is built from TRBV28 and TRBJ1-2; D uncertain. The CDR3 sequence is 11 residues long. Germline-derived CDR1 and CDR2 are MDHEN and SYDVKM. V was trimmed by 8 bases and J by 4 bases, leaving 8 bases between them. The CDR3 bases are TGTGCCAGCCGATCCCTCTATGGCTACACCTTC. Protein: CASRSLYGYTF.

The gene calls are TRBV11-2 and TRBJ2-7; 10 positions agree with TRBD2. Germline assignment: CDR1 SGHAT and CDR2 FQNNGV. Germline trimming cut 3 bases from V and 0 bases from J; bases unmatched to any gene: 5. This CDR3 is built from 16 residues. CDR3 coding DNA: TGTGCCAGCAGCTTCCCTAGCGGGAGAGGCTCCTACGAGCAGTACTTC. It translates to CASSFPSGRGSYEQYF.

V and J are TRBV7-9 and TRBJ1-2; D call uncertain. The germline gives CDR1 SEHNR, CDR2 FQNEAQ (reference sequence). Trimming cost V 6 bases and J 8 bases, with 10 bases left between them. This CDR3 has 11 amino acids. CDR3 sequence (DNA): TGTGCCAGCAGGTTTGCCGAGGGCTACACCTTC. This translates into CASRFAEGYTF.